This record looks at one TCR beta chain sequence and its context. The junction had 3 bases not matched to a gene; V was cut back by 2 bases and J by 5 bases. This CDR3 has 14 residues. The germline CDR1 and CDR2 sequences are SGHTA and FQGNSA. These data originate in a study of blood T cell repertoires in COVID-19. At the level of the study: The United States, Italy and Spain were the sources of the acute and convalescent COVID-19 samples. Sources were T cells, B-cell-depleted T cells, or PBMCs; the material itself was cDNA or gDNA.

In the original processing: Nucleated cell number was recorded as an estimate derived from reference gene primer amplification. Repertoires were generated with immunoSEQ multiplex PCR, while TCRdb's copy carries only in-frame clones and drops some. D and trimming were read from the DNA, whereas the V and J calls and clone size are those reported in that table. The table has about 210,000 clones, roughly 84% seen once; the top ten hold around 4.9%. The J gene is TRBJ2-3, the V gene TRBV7-2; 8 nucleotides agree with TRBD2. This receptor was identified in a woman of 80 years or more with acute or convalescent COVID-19. Sequences were obtained from peripheral blood. CDR3 in DNA: TGTGCCAGCAGCTTAAGCGGGAGTCGAGATACGCAGTATTTT. Translated, it gives CASSLSGSRDTQYF.